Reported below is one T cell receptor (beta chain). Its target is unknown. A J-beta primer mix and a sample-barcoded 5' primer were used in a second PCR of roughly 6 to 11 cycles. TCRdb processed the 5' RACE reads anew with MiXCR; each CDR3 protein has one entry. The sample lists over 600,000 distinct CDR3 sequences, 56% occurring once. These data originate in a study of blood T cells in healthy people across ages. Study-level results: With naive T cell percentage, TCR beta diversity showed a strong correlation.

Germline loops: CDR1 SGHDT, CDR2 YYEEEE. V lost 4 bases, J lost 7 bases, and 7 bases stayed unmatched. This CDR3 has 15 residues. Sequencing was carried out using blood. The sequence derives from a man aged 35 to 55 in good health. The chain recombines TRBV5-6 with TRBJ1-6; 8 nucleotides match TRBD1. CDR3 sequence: CASSRVTGGNSPLHF. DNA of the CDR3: TGTGCCAGCAGCCGTGTTACAGGGGGGAATTCACCCCTCCACTTT.